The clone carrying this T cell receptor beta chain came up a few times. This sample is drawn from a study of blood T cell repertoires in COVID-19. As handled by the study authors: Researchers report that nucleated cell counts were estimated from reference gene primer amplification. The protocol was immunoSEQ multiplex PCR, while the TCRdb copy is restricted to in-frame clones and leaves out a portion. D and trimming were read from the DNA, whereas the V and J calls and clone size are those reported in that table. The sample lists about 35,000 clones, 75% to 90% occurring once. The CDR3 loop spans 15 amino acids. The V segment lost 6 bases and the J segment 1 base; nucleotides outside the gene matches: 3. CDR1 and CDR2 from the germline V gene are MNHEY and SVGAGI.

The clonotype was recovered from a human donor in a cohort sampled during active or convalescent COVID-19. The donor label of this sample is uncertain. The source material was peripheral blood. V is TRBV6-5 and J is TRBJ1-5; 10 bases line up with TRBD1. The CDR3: CASRWTGGSNQPQHF. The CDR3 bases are TGTGCCAGCAGGTGGACAGGGGGAAGCAATCAGCCCCAGCATTTT.